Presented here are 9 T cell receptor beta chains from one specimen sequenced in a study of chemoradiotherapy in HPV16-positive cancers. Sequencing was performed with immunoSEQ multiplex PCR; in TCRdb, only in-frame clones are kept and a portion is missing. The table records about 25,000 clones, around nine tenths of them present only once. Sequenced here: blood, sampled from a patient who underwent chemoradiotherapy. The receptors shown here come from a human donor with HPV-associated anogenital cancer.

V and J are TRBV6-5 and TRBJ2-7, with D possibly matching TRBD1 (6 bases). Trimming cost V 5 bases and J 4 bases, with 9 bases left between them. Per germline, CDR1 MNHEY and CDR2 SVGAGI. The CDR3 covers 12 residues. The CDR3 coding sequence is TGTGCCAGCAGTCCCACAGGGTACGAGCAGTACTTC. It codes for CASSPTGYEQYF.

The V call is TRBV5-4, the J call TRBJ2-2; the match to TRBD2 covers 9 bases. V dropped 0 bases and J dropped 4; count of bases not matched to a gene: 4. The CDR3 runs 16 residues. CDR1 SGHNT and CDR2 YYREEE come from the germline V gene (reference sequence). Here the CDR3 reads CASSLGLAGTTGELFF. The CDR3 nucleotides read TGTGCCAGCAGCTTGGGTCTAGCGGGGACCACCGGGGAGCTGTTTTTT.

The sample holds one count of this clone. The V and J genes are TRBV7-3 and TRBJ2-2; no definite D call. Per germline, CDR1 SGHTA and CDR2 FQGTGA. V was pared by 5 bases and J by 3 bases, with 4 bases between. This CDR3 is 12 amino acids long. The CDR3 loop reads CASSKYTGELFF. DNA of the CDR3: TGTGCCAGCAGCAAATACACCGGGGAGCTGTTTTTT.

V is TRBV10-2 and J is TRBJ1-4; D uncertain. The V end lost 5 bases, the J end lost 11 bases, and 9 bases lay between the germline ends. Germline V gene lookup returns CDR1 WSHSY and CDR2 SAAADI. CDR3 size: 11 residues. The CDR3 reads CASSPGGKLFF. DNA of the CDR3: TGCGCCAGCAGTCCCGGAGGCAAACTGTTTTTT.

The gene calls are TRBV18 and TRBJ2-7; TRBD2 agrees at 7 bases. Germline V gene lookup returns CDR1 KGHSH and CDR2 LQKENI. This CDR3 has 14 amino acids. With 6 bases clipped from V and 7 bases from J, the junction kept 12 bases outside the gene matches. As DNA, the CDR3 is TGTGCCAGCTCTCCCATAGCGGGCGGGTTGGAGCAGTACTTC. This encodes CASSPIAGGLEQYF.

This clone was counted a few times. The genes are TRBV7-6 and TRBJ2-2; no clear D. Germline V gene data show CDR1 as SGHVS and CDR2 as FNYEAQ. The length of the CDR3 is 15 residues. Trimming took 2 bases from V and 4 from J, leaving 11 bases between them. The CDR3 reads CASSLRSLVTGELFF. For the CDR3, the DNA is TGTGCCAGCAGCTTACGGTCTCTGGTCACCGGGGAGCTGTTTTTT.

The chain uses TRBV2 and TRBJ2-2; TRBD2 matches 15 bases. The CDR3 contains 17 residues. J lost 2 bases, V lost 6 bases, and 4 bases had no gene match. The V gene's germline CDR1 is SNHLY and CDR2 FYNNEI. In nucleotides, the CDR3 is TGTGCCAGCAGGGGGACTAGCGGGAGGATCAACACCGGGGAGCTGTTTTTT. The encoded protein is CASRGTSGRINTGELFF. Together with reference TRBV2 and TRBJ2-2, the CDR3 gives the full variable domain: EPEVTQTPSHQVTQMGQEVILRCVPISNHLYFYWYRQILGQKVEFLVSFYNNEISEKSEIFDDQFSVERPDGSNFTLKIRSTKLEDSAMYFCASRGTSGRINTGELFFGEGSRLTVL.

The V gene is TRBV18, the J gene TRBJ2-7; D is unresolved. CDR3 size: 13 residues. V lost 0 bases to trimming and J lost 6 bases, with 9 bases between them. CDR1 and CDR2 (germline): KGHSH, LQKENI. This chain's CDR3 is CASSPPVRPEQYF. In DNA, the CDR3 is TGTGCCAGCTCACCACCTGTCAGGCCCGAGCAGTACTTC.

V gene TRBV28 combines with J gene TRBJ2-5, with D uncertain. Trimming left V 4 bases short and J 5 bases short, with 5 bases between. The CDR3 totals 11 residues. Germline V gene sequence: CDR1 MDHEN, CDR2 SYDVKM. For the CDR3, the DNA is TGTGCCAGCAGTTCTTTGGAGACCCAGTACTTC. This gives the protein CASSSLETQYF.